What follows are 4 T cell receptor beta chains derived from one specimen sequenced in a study of CD8+ T cells in alopecia areata. Indicated treatment: oral pan-JAK inhibitor, 5-10 mg twice daily. Reverse transcription of extracted RNA yielded cDNA, which provided the sequencing template. Profiled with immunoSEQ multiplex PCR; TCRdb holds only in-frame clones, not every one. Of about 150,000 clones in the sample, roughly two thirds were seen once. The specimen comprised CD4+ T cells sorted from blood, sampled at week 4, from a patient treated with tofacitinib. All receptors come from a human donor with alopecia areata.

This clone turned up a few times. The chain carries TRBV11-2 and TRBJ2-2; maybe TRBD2 (5 bases). V was cut by 0 bases and J by 6 bases, with 11 bases left in between. The CDR3 loop spans 15 amino acids. Germline V lookup: CDR1 SGHAT, CDR2 FQNNGV. The CDR3 DNA reads TGTGCCAGCAGCTTAGATCCCGGGGTCTCCGGGGAGCTGTTTTTT. Translation gives CASSLDPGVSGELFF.

This clone was seen a single time. This chain uses TRBV25-1 with TRBJ2-7; 11 positions match TRBD1. V shed 4 bases, J shed 2 bases, and the junction held 4 bases outside the gene matches. Germline CDR1 and CDR2: MGHDK and SYGVNS. The CDR3 has 15 residues. In nucleotides, the CDR3 is TGTGCCAGCAGTGCACCGGGACAGGGGGCCTACGAGCAGTACTTC. Translating gives CASSAPGQGAYEQYF.

The chain employs TRBV5-6 and TRBJ2-7; 8 bases line up with TRBD1. Trimming cost V 0 bases and J 2 bases; bases outside gene matches: 10. The CDR3 consists of 17 residues. Germline-derived CDR1 and CDR2 are SGHDT and YYEEEE. The CDR3 region is CASSLADRARPPYEQYF. CDR3 DNA sequence: TGTGCCAGCAGCTTGGCGGACAGGGCTCGCCCCCCCTACGAGCAGTACTTC.

This clone was recorded a few times. The chain uses TRBV6-6 and TRBJ2-6; D is possibly TRBD1 (6 bases). The CDR3 spans 15 residues. V gave up 5 bases and J gave up 1 base, with 9 bases separating them. The germline V gene encodes CDR1 MNHNY and CDR2 SVGAGI (reference sequence). DNA for the CDR3: TGTGCCAGCAGTCACAGGGAATCTGGGGCCAACGTCCTGACTTTC. It yields the protein CASSHRESGANVLTF.